This TCR beta chain was observed in a study of cytomegalovirus exposure and HLA in healthy donors. Looking at the study overall: The early release's HLA-typed donors yielded tens of millions of unique TCRs. Study-wide results and caveats: Among the most significant clusters, several appeared linked to common viral pathogens in a later analysis. A highly shared variant cluster was judged a likely technical artifact.

On this clone itself: What it binds is not known.

After removal of 6 bases from V and 4 bases from J, the junction contained 4 bases not matched to a gene. The CDR3 sequence is 13 residues long. Germline V gives CDR1 MNHEY, CDR2 SMNVEV (reference sequence). 60 Vbeta and 13 Jbeta primers were used in PCR. Under the authors' procedure: In a later analysis, of around 80 million unique beta chains, approximately 10 million appeared in at least two donors. Profiled with immunoSEQ multiplex PCR; TCRdb holds only in-frame clones, not every one. Clonal size and the V and J genes are those of that table, whereas D and trimming came from the DNA. The profile covers about 160,000 clones, with around 80% appearing a single time and around 6.9% taken by the ten largest.

Source material: PBMCs. The origin of this receptor is a male donor in good health and CMV-seropositive. The chain combines TRBV27 with TRBJ1-1, with 8 bases identical to TRBD1. The chain's CDR3 is CASSPDRGTEAFF. In DNA form, the CDR3 reads TGTGCCAGCAGCCCTGACAGGGGCACTGAAGCTTTCTTT.